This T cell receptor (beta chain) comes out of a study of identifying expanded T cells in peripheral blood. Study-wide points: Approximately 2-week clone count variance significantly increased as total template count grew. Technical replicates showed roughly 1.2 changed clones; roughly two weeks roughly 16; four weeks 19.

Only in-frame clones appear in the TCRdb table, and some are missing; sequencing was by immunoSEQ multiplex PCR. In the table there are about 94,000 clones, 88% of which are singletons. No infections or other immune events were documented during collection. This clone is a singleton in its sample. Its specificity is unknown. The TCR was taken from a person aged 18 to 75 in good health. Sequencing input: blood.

Written as DNA, the CDR3 is TGTGCCAGCAGCTTCCTGGAGACCCAGTACTTC. It encodes CASSFLETQYF. The chain employs TRBV7-6 and TRBJ2-5; D not resolved. V gave up 3 bases and J gave up 5 bases, with 4 bases separating them. The CDR3 runs 11 residues. Germline V lookup: CDR1 SGHVS, CDR2 FNYEAQ.